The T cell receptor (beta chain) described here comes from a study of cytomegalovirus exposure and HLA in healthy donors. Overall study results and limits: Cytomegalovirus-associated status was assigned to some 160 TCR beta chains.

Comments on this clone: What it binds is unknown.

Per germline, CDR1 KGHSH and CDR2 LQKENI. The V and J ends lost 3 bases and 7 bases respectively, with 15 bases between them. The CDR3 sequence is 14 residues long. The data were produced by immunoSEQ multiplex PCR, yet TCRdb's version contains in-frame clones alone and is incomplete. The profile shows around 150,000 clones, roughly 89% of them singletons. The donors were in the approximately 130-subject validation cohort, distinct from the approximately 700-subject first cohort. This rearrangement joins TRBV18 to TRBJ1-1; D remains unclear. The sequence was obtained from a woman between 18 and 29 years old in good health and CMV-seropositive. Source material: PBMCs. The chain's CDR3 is CASSPVRTGIEAFF. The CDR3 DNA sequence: TGTGCCAGCTCACCGGTCCGGACCGGGATTGAAGCTTTCTTT.